This entry lists 8 T cell receptor beta chains sequenced from one sample in a study of T cells after yellow fever vaccination. TCRdb independently ran MiXCR on the 5' RACE reads; one entry per CDR3 protein. The repertoire consists of a few hundred thousand distinct CDR3 sequences, with 7% to 10% occurring once and the leading ten covering 15% to 20%. Sequencing was performed on PBMCs, taken around 45 days after the first yellow fever vaccination. Receptors originate from a man between 18 and 35 years old who received the YFV17D yellow fever vaccine.

This clonotype was recorded a few times. The chain combines TRBV4-1 with TRBJ2-7; a weak D match, TRBD1 (6 bases). The CDR3 covers 15 residues. Germline V gene sequence: CDR1 MGHRA, CDR2 YSYEKL. Trimming cost V 3 bases and J 4 bases, with 16 bases left between them. CDR3 region: CASSHFWARGYEQYF. DNA of the CDR3: TGCGCCAGCAGCCACTTCTGGGCCAGGGGATACGAGCAGTACTTC.

This clonotype appeared many times. The chain uses TRBV12-3 or TRBV12-4 and TRBJ2-1, with D uncertain. The CDR3 length is 13 residues. Trimming took off 6 bases at V and 9 bases at J, with 15 bases between the two ends. DNA for the CDR3: TGTGCCAGCAGCCTGGGGTACTCCCTTGAGCAGTTCTTC. Residues: CASSLGYSLEQFF.

The genes are TRBV6-5 and TRBJ2-2; no definite D call. The V gene's germline CDR1 is MNHEY and CDR2 SVGAGI. V dropped 2 bases and J dropped 7 bases, with 11 bases sitting between them. The CDR3 sequence is 14 residues long. The CDR3 coding sequence is TGTGCCAGCAGTTACCCCGGGTGGCTCGGGGAGCTGTTTTTT. This translates into CASSYPGWLGELFF.

The table lists this clonotype with a few counts. This chain connects TRBV20-1 to TRBJ2-1; 9 bases are shared with TRBD2. CDR3 size: 10 residues. V trimming: 6 bases; J trimming: 9 bases; junction bases outside the gene matches: 0. From germline, CDR1 is DFQATT and CDR2 SNEGSKA (reference sequence). CDR3 coding DNA: TGCAGTGCAGCGGGGGGTGAGCAGTTCTTC. Translated: CSAAGGEQFF.

This clonotype came up a few times. V and J are TRBV6-5 and TRBJ2-3; D may be TRBD2 (7 bases). Germline CDR1 MNHEY, CDR2 SVGAGI. The CDR3 has 17 amino acids. Trimming removed 0 bases from V and 2 bases from J, with 15 bases in between. The CDR3 spells CASSYSLGGLYTDTQYF. The CDR3 nucleotides are TGTGCCAGCAGTTACTCTTTGGGGGGGCTTTACACAGATACGCAGTATTTT.

The chain recombines TRBV11-1 with TRBJ1-1; a possible D gene is TRBD1 (5 bases). V gave up 2 bases and J gave up 4 bases, with 17 bases separating them. The length of the CDR3 is 16 residues. CDR1 is SGHAT, CDR2 FQDESV, per germline (reference sequence). The CDR3 is CASSLTGASGFTEAFF. The CDR3 DNA reads as TGTGCCAGCAGCTTAACCGGCGCATCAGGGTTCACTGAAGCTTTCTTT.

The chain recombines TRBV20-1 with TRBJ1-6; unclear D gene. The CDR3 spans 14 residues. Deletions cut 0 bases from V and 9 bases from J, with 12 bases between. Looked up from germline, CDR1 is DFQATT and CDR2 is SNEGSKA (reference sequence). The CDR3 DNA reads as TGCAGTGCTAGAGAACAAGGCGGCGGTTCACCCCTCCACTTT. This gives the protein CSAREQGGGSPLHF.

The V call is TRBV4-1, the J call TRBJ1-1; 11 positions agree with TRBD1. V shed 4 bases, J shed 3 bases, and the junction held 4 bases outside the gene matches. This CDR3 comprises 15 residues. Germline V lookup: CDR1 MGHRA, CDR2 YSYEKL. CDR3 loop: CASSPWDRGDTEAFF. The CDR3 DNA reads as TGCGCCAGCAGCCCCTGGGACAGGGGGGACACTGAAGCTTTCTTT.